This T cell receptor (beta chain) was profiled in a study of OX40 agonist ivuxolimab in advanced cancers. About the research overall: With ivuxolimab, an agonistic anti-OX40 (CD134) antibody, patients were treated. Dose-escalation patients had hepatocellular carcinoma, melanoma, renal cell or head and neck cancer. Study-wide results and caveats: In CD8+ T cells, expanded clones were on average more numerous than in CD4+.

In this sample, this clone turned up once. Its antigen is unidentified. The length of the CDR3 is 16 residues. In germline, CDR1 is LNHDA, CDR2 SQIVND (reference sequence). The germline V and J ends were trimmed by 9 bases and 6 bases, with 26 bases remaining between them. TCRdb keeps only in-frame clones here, not all; method: immunoSEQ multiplex PCR. The repertoire holds about 62,000 clones, with about 92% as singletons. The chain is built from TRBV19 and TRBJ1-2, with D possibly matching TRBD1 (6 bases). The sample here was CD4+ or CD8+ T cells sorted from blood, taken in a trial of the OX40 agonist ivuxolimab. This clonotype originated in an adult with an advanced solid tumor such as melanoma, head and neck, liver or kidney cancer. DNA for the CDR3: TGTGCCAGCAATTACAACAAAGGGGGAACCTTCGATGGCTACACCTTC. Translating it yields CASNYNKGGTFDGYTF.